The 19 T cell receptor beta chains presented below share a single source sample, sequenced in a study of monozygotic twins with inflammatory bowel disease. One entry per CDR3 protein, without DNA, is what TCRdb gives after re-calling the 5' RACE reads. Recorded here are about 440,000 distinct CDR3 sequences; the top ten clones represent 2% to 2.5%. Sequencing input: blood. The receptor source for this set is a human donor with ulcerative colitis or Crohn's disease, or a healthy co-twin of an affected twin (not recorded which).

The chain combines TRBV30 with TRBJ2-2; the TCRdb call, TRBD2, lacks DNA for checking. Germline assignment: CDR1 GTSNPN and CDR2 SVGIG (reference sequence). There are 14 residues in the CDR3. The CDR3 loop is CALKLAGTSGELFF.

The V gene is TRBV24-1, the J gene TRBJ2-5; the TCRdb call, TRBD2, lacks DNA for checking. The germline gives CDR1 KGHDR, CDR2 SFDVKD. CDR3 size: 17 residues. CDR3 residues: CATSDLPGRDGQETQYF.

This sequence joins TRBV20-1 and TRBJ1-2; the D call from TCRdb, TRBD1, cannot be confirmed without DNA. The germline V gene has CDR1 DFQATT and CDR2 SNEGSKA (reference sequence). The CDR3 is made up of 12 amino acids. The CDR3 here is CSASSYDSRYTF.

The chain recombines TRBV7-2 with TRBJ2-5. CDR3 length equals 13 residues. Germline V CDR1 and CDR2: SGHTA, FQGNSA. The CDR3 is CASRAFVGETQYF.

The V call is TRBV7-3, the J call TRBJ2-3. The germline V gene has CDR1 SGHTA and CDR2 FQGTGA. The CDR3 is 15 residues long. The chain's CDR3 is CASSLTGARTDTQYF.

The chain employs TRBV7-9 and TRBJ2-7. The CDR3 spans 12 residues. Germline CDR1 reads SEHNR; CDR2 reads FQNEAQ (reference sequence). The CDR3 sequence is CASSQSAYEQYF.

V usage is TRBV6-5 and J usage is TRBJ2-1; TCRdb returns TRBD2, unconfirmable since there is no DNA. Per germline, CDR1 MNHEY and CDR2 SVGAGI. The CDR3 is made up of 16 amino acids. The CDR3: CASSYSPTSGYNEQFF.

The chain combines TRBV27 with TRBJ2-1. Germline V gene lookup returns CDR1 MNHEY and CDR2 SMNVEV (reference sequence). The length of the CDR3 is 11 residues. The CDR3 region is CASKVSAEQFF.

The chain links TRBV6-5 to TRBJ2-7; with no DNA, the TCRdb D assignment of TRBD1 cannot be verified. Per the germline V gene, CDR1 is MNHEY and CDR2 is SVGAGI. This CDR3 contains 12 residues. The CDR3 spells CASRTGTYEQYF.

J is TRBJ2-3 and V is TRBV4-3; TCRdb names TRBD2, which stays unverified in the absence of DNA. Germline lookup yields CDR1 LGHNA and CDR2 YSLEER. The CDR3 loop spans 18 amino acids. CDR3 in amino acids: CASSQDYSGIGLTDTQYF.

The chain has TRBV14 and TRBJ1-1. The CDR3 has 16 residues. Germline loops: CDR1 SGHDN, CDR2 FVKESK. CDR3 region: CASSQVEVRVDTEAFF.

V and J are TRBV4-1 and TRBJ2-7. CDR3 length equals 15 residues. Germline CDR1 reads MGHRA; CDR2 reads YSYEKL. The CDR3 sequence is CASSQDSGSSYEQYF.

The chain links TRBV18 to TRBJ2-7. The CDR3 has 14 residues. The germline V gene has CDR1 KGHSH and CDR2 LQKENI. CDR3 residues: CASSPLPTSYEQYF.

The chain carries TRBV5-5 and TRBJ1-1. The CDR3 is 17 amino acids. The germline CDR1 and CDR2 sequences are SGHKS and YYEKEE (reference sequence). The CDR3 region is CASTLLAGHFIDTEAFF.

The chain has TRBV12-3 or TRBV12-4 and TRBJ1-5; TCRdb outputs TRBD1, but without DNA this stays unchecked. The CDR3 runs 13 residues. Here the CDR3 reads CASARDENQPQHF.

The V call is TRBV7-8, the J call TRBJ2-7; TCRdb reports TRBD2, a call that lacks DNA to check it against. There are 17 residues in the CDR3. CDR1 and CDR2 from the germline V gene are SGHVS and FQNEAQ. The CDR3 sequence: CASSLMMTSGGPLEQYF. The full variable domain, with the rest looked up from reference TRBV7-8 and TRBJ2-7, is GAGVSQSPRYKVAKRGQDVALRCDPISGHVSLFWYQQALGQGPEFLTYFQNEAQLDKSGLPSDRFFAERPEGSVSTLKIQRTQQEDSAVYLCASSLMMTSGGPLEQYFGPGTRLTVT.

The V call is TRBV27, the J call TRBJ1-5. There are 15 residues in the CDR3. CDR1 MNHEY and CDR2 SMNVEV come from the germline V gene (reference sequence). CDR3 region: CASRQTGPTNQPQHF.

This rearrangement joins TRBV13 to TRBJ1-1; with no DNA, the TCRdb D assignment of TRBD1 cannot be verified. The CDR3 runs to 12 residues. The germline V gene has CDR1 PRHDT and CDR2 FYEKMQ (reference sequence). This chain's CDR3 is CASSRSQGEAFF. The whole variable domain, remainder taken from reference TRBV13 and TRBJ1-1, is AAGVIQSPRHLIKEKRETATLKCYPIPRHDTVYWYQQGPGQDPQFLISFYEKMQSDKGSIPDRFSAQQFSDYHSELNMSSLELGDSALYFCASSRSQGEAFFGQGTRLTVV.

V is TRBV9 and J is TRBJ2-3; TCRdb proposes TRBD2, but this gene call is untestable without DNA. The CDR3 sequence is 16 residues long. The germline CDR1 and CDR2 sequences are SGDLS and YYNGEE. Here the CDR3 reads CASSVGSSTLTDTQYF.